The 4 T cell receptor beta chains presented below share a single source sample, sequenced in a study of OX40 agonist ivuxolimab in advanced cancers. Data came from immunoSEQ multiplex PCR; TCRdb stores just in-frame clones and leaves some out. Among roughly 56,000 clones listed, approximately 83% were seen once. The specimen comprised CD4+ or CD8+ T cells sorted from blood, sampled in a trial of the OX40 agonist ivuxolimab. These receptors were taken from an adult with an advanced solid tumor such as melanoma, head and neck, liver or kidney cancer.

This chain connects TRBV7-2 to TRBJ2-1; 7 bases map to TRBD2. The CDR3 is 15 residues long. V lost 1 base and J lost 9; bases outside the gene matches: 9. Germline CDR1 is SGHTA and CDR2 is FQGNSA. CDR3 in DNA: TGTGCCAGCAGCTTAGGTGGCCTTGGGGGGGGTGAGCAGTTCTTC. Its translation: CASSLGGLGGGEQFF.

This clone was counted between two and nine times. The gene calls are TRBV6-6 and TRBJ1-2; D perhaps matches TRBD1 (6 bases). V lost 7 bases and J 8 bases, leaving 17 bases between the germline ends. The CDR3 has 13 residues. Per germline, CDR1 MNHNY and CDR2 SVGAGI (reference sequence). The CDR3 protein is CASISRGLGGYTF. In DNA form, the CDR3 reads TGTGCCAGCATCTCTCGGGGGCTTGGAGGCTACACCTTC.

There are a few counts of this clone. The V gene is TRBV14, the J gene TRBJ1-3; D perhaps matches TRBD1 (6 bases). V lost 7 bases and J 0 bases, leaving 13 bases between the germline ends. The CDR3 contains 15 residues. Per the germline V gene, CDR1 is SGHDN and CDR2 is FVKESK. This CDR3 is CASTSGGLSGNTIYF. As DNA, the CDR3 is TGTGCCAGCACCAGCGGGGGCCTCTCTGGAAACACCATATATTTT.

The chain employs TRBV6-5 and TRBJ2-2; 7 bases are a match to TRBD2. Per the germline V gene, CDR1 is MNHEY and CDR2 is SVGAGI. With V trimmed by 0 bases and J by 4 bases, 5 bases remained unmatched. The CDR3 covers 16 residues. Here the CDR3 DNA reads TGTGCCAGCAGTTACTCCGGACTAGATGGCACCGGGGAGCTGTTTTTT. Its protein is CASSYSGLDGTGELFF.